The 23 T cell receptor beta chains given below trace back to one sample, sequenced in a study of blood T cell repertoires in COVID-19. Sequenced by immunoSEQ multiplex PCR; TCRdb stores in-frame clones only, minus some. The data show around 150,000 clones, approximately 79% seen once. The sequenced material came from peripheral blood. Receptors were obtained from a middle-aged woman with COVID-19, enrolled during active disease.

V gene TRBV24-1 combines with J gene TRBJ1-2; no clear D gene. V dropped 9 bases and J dropped 1 base, with 8 bases sitting between them. Germline-derived CDR1 and CDR2 are KGHDR and SFDVKD. The CDR3 spans 12 residues. The CDR3 is CATQARNYGYTF. CDR3 in DNA: TGTGCCACCCAGGCCCGTAACTATGGCTACACCTTC.

This clone occurred once. J is TRBJ2-7 and V is TRBV18, with 15 bases fitting TRBD2. Germline loops: CDR1 KGHSH, CDR2 LQKENI. The CDR3 runs 15 residues. V shed 2 bases and J 7 bases; nucleotides not matched to a gene: 3. The CDR3 DNA follows: TGTGCCAGCTCACCAAGGACTAGCGGGAGGGTAGAGCAGTACTTC. Protein product: CASSPRTSGRVEQYF.

The chain combines TRBV10-3 with TRBJ2-3; D possibly corresponds to TRBD1 (6 bases). Germline V gene lookup returns CDR1 ENHRY and CDR2 SYGVKD. Trimming took 4 bases from V and 2 from J, leaving 10 bases between them. The CDR3 covers 14 residues. The CDR3 DNA is TGTGCCATCAGTGGGACAGAGTTCACAGATACGCAGTATTTT. Translated, it gives CAISGTEFTDTQYF.

This clone was recorded a few times. This rearrangement joins TRBV28 to TRBJ1-2; D may be TRBD1 (5 bases). Germline CDR1 is MDHEN and CDR2 is SYDVKM. Trimming shortened V by 8 bases and J by 3 bases, and 13 bases separated the two germline ends. The CDR3 covers 13 residues. The CDR3 protein is CASSRGSYYGYTF. Written as DNA, the CDR3 is TGTGCCAGCTCACGGGGGAGCTACTATGGCTACACCTTC.

This clone has more than one count but fewer than ten. The chain employs TRBV28 and TRBJ1-6; no firm D call. Between the trimmed V and J ends, which lost 2 bases and 8 bases, there was a span of 13 bases. The CDR3 consists of 15 residues. Germline V gene lookup returns CDR1 MDHEN and CDR2 SYDVKM. CDR3 in DNA: TGTGCCAGCAGTTTACTGGTCAGGTCCTATTCACCCCTCCACTTT. It specifies CASSLLVRSYSPLHF.

V is TRBV3-1 (or the pseudogene TRBV3-2) and J is TRBJ2-6; D remains unclear. V was pared by 2 bases and J by 0 bases, with 8 bases between. This CDR3 region has 16 residues. CDR1 is LGHDT, CDR2 YNNKEL, per germline (reference sequence). CDR3 residues: CASSQRHLSGANVLTF. Here the CDR3 DNA reads TGTGCCAGCAGCCAAAGACATCTCTCTGGGGCCAACGTCCTGACTTTC.

This chain connects TRBV20-1 to TRBJ2-7, with D unresolved. Germline CDR1 reads DFQATT; CDR2 reads SNEGSKA (reference sequence). The V and J ends lost 6 bases and 0 bases respectively, with 24 bases between them. CDR3 size: 17 residues. CDR3 DNA: TGCAGTGCCAGTGAGATAGAAATTTCTGCAAGCTCCTACGAGCAGTACTTC. Protein: CSASEIEISASSYEQYF.

This clone came up a few times. This chain joins TRBV29-1 and TRBJ2-3, with D perhaps matching TRBD2 (7 bases). Germline V gene sequence: CDR1 SQVTM, CDR2 ANQGSEA. The CDR3 runs 13 residues. The V and J ends lost 7 bases and 3 bases respectively, with 14 bases between them. The CDR3: CSGGSGTTDTQYF. The CDR3 nucleotides read TGCAGCGGGGGGAGCGGGACAACAGATACGCAGTATTTT.

This clone was seen only once. This chain joins TRBV12-3 or TRBV12-4 and TRBJ2-1, with 7 bases fitting TRBD1. Trimming at V came to 6 bases and at J to 9 bases, leaving 2 bases not matched to a gene. This CDR3 is built from 11 residues. CDR3 sequence (DNA): TGTGCCAGCAGGACAGGGCCTGAGCAGTTCTTC. It translates to CASRTGPEQFF.

The chain uses TRBV27 and TRBJ2-1; tentatively, D is TRBD1 (6 bases). The V end was cut by 3 bases, the J end by 7 bases, with 13 bases between. The CDR3 has 14 amino acids. Germline V CDR1 and CDR2: MNHEY, SMNVEV (reference sequence). CDR3 region: CASSFTGQGNEQFF. The CDR3 bases are TGTGCCAGCAGTTTCACGGGGCAGGGGAATGAGCAGTTCTTC.

The chain joins TRBV2 to TRBJ2-1, with 7 nucleotides matching TRBD2. Germline CDR1 is SNHLY and CDR2 is FYNNEI. The CDR3 spans 15 residues. Unmatched junction bases numbered 8, after V lost 4 bases and J lost 5 bases. CDR3 loop: CASSAYRDYDNEQFF. DNA of the CDR3: TGTGCCAGCAGTGCGTACCGGGACTATGACAATGAGCAGTTCTTC.

This rearrangement joins TRBV19 to TRBJ2-1; 9 nucleotides match TRBD2. Germline V lookup: CDR1 LNHDA, CDR2 SQIVND (reference sequence). The CDR3 totals 14 residues. Germline trimming cut 6 bases from V and 3 bases from J; bases unmatched to any gene: 3. The chain's CDR3 is CASSPAGGYNEQFF. In DNA form, the CDR3 reads TGTGCCAGTAGCCCAGCGGGGGGCTACAATGAGCAGTTCTTC. The full variable domain, in which reference TRBV19 and TRBJ2-1 provide the parts outside the CDR3, is DGGITQSPKYLFRKEGQNVTLSCEQNLNHDAMYWYRQDPGQGLRLIYYSQIVNDFQKGDIAEGYSVSREKKESFPLTVTSAQKNPTAFYLCASSPAGGYNEQFFGPGTRLTVL.

This clone was observed a single time. V gene TRBV13 combines with J gene TRBJ2-3, with no clear D. Trimming left V 2 bases short and J 3 bases short, with 6 bases between. The germline gives CDR1 PRHDT, CDR2 FYEKMQ (reference sequence). CDR3 length: 13 amino acids. This CDR3 reads CASSLQATDTQYF. DNA for the CDR3: TGTGCCAGCAGCTTACAGGCTACAGATACGCAGTATTTT.

Only one count was recorded for this clone. V usage is TRBV29-1 and J usage is TRBJ2-5; TRBD2 aligns across 7 bases. Germline V CDR1 and CDR2: SQVTM, ANQGSEA. V shed 5 bases and J 5 bases; nucleotides not matched to a gene: 5. This CDR3 has 12 residues. This CDR3 reads CSVYEGGETQYF. DNA for the CDR3: TGCAGCGTTTACGAGGGAGGGGAGACCCAGTACTTC.

This clone occurred a few times. The chain joins TRBV4-1 to TRBJ2-1; 11 bases align to TRBD2. CDR1 and CDR2 from the germline V gene are MGHRA and YSYEKL. The CDR3 extends over 15 amino acids. Trimming cost V 1 base and J 6 bases; bases outside gene matches: 2. For the CDR3, the DNA is TGCGCCAGCAGCCAAGGGACTAGCGGGCGCAATGAGCAGTTCTTC. Amino acids: CASSQGTSGRNEQFF.

V is TRBV18 and J is TRBJ2-1; 9 bases map to TRBD2. This CDR3 is built from 15 residues. Trimming cost V 3 bases and J 5 bases; bases outside gene matches: 5. In germline, CDR1 is KGHSH, CDR2 LQKENI. The CDR3 nucleotides are TGTGCCAGCTCACCCGCTAGCGGGACGGACAATGAGCAGTTCTTC. It encodes CASSPASGTDNEQFF.

The J gene is TRBJ2-7, the V gene TRBV18; 7 bases agree with TRBD2. V shed 1 base, J shed 1 base, and the junction held 7 bases outside the gene matches. Germline CDR1 and CDR2: KGHSH and LQKENI. The CDR3 has 16 amino acids. The CDR3 coding sequence is TGTGCCAGCTCACCACTGCCTAGCGGCGGTTCCTACGAGCAGTACTTC. Amino acid sequence: CASSPLPSGGSYEQYF.

The chain is built from TRBV2 and TRBJ2-5, with TRBD2 identical over 9 bases. The junction had 5 bases not matched to a gene; V was cut back by 8 bases and J by 4 bases. The CDR3 contains 13 residues. Germline lookup yields CDR1 SNHLY and CDR2 FYNNEI. CDR3 amino acids: CASGGAGGETQYF. CDR3 DNA: TGTGCCAGCGGAGGAGCGGGAGGAGAGACCCAGTACTTC.

The chain carries TRBV20-1 and TRBJ2-3, with TRBD1 matching over 9 bases. The CDR3 covers 14 residues. Germline V gene data show CDR1 as DFQATT and CDR2 as SNEGSKA (reference sequence). The J segment lost 3 bases and the V segment lost 3 bases, leaving 4 bases of the junction unmatched. CDR3 sequence: CSASPDRGTDTQYF. CDR3 sequence (DNA): TGCAGTGCTAGTCCGGACAGGGGTACAGATACGCAGTATTTT.

The gene calls are TRBV6-5 and TRBJ1-6; TRBD1 matches at 7 bases. The V and J ends lost 5 bases and 6 bases, in that order; junction bases with no gene match: 4. There are 14 residues in the CDR3. Germline CDR1 MNHEY, CDR2 SVGAGI. The CDR3 region has the DNA TGTGCCAGCAGTCGGACAGGACTTAATTCACCCCTCCACTTT. It is translated as CASSRTGLNSPLHF.

This clone has just one count. The gene calls are TRBV30 and TRBJ1-5; TRBD1 might be the D (5 bases). Trimming left V 2 bases short and J 7 bases short, with 18 bases between. The CDR3 extends over 15 amino acids. Germline CDR1 reads GTSNPN; CDR2 reads SVGIG (reference sequence). CDR3 sequence: CAWSRTWGAGQPQHF. DNA for the CDR3: TGTGCCTGGAGTCGTACTTGGGGCGCCGGACAGCCCCAGCATTTT. Combining the CDR3 with reference TRBV30 and TRBJ1-5 gives the whole variable domain SQTIHQWPATLVQPVGSPLSLECTVEGTSNPNLYWYRQAAGRGLQLLFYSVGIGQISSEVPQNLSASRPQDRQFILSSKKLLLSDSGFYLCAWSRTWGAGQPQHFGDGTRLSIL.

The chain recombines TRBV6-2 or TRBV6-3 with TRBJ2-1, with 7 bases aligning to TRBD1. Losses at the gene ends were 6 bases for V and 7 bases for J; bases not matched to a gene: 12. The germline gives CDR1 MNHEY, CDR2 SVGEGT. The CDR3 has 15 residues. The CDR3 region has the DNA TGTGCCAGCAGCCCGAGACAGGGACCACGTAATGAGCAGTTCTTC. Protein sequence: CASSPRQGPRNEQFF.

The J gene is TRBJ2-2, the V gene TRBV10-3; TRBD2 is a possible D gene (6 bases). V dropped 5 bases and J dropped 2 bases, with 9 bases sitting between them. Germline CDR1 and CDR2: ENHRY and SYGVKD. The CDR3 sequence is 14 residues long. The DNA of the CDR3 is TGTGCCATCAGTAGTAGCGGAAACACCGGGGAGCTGTTTTTT. Its protein is CAISSSGNTGELFF.